These 32 T cell receptor beta chains were all obtained from the same sample, sequenced in a study of monozygotic twins with inflammatory bowel disease. TCRdb reanalyzed the 5' RACE reads, giving one entry per CDR3 protein sequence and no DNA. The sample spans 300,000 to 400,000 distinct CDR3 sequences; the ten largest clones claim approximately 2%. Sequenced: blood. The receptor set was obtained from a human donor with ulcerative colitis or Crohn's disease, or a healthy co-twin of an affected twin (not recorded which).

This chain connects TRBV5-1 to TRBJ2-1; no DNA is available, so the TRBD1 call from TCRdb remains unchecked. Germline values: CDR1 SGHRS, CDR2 YFSETQ. This CDR3 region has 13 residues. This CDR3 reads CASRDSSYNEQFF.

V is TRBV7-8 and J is TRBJ1-1. This CDR3 region has 16 residues. The germline V gene encodes CDR1 SGHVS and CDR2 FQNEAQ. The CDR3 protein is CASSLIVRVMNTEAFF. Using reference TRBV7-8 and TRBJ1-1 for the parts outside the CDR3, the full variable domain is GAGVSQSPRYKVAKRGQDVALRCDPISGHVSLFWYQQALGQGPEFLTYFQNEAQLDKSGLPSDRFFAERPEGSVSTLKIQRTQQEDSAVYLCASSLIVRVMNTEAFFGQGTRLTVV.

The chain combines TRBV11-3 with TRBJ2-7. CDR3 length equals 13 residues. The germline CDR1 and CDR2 sequences are SGHNT and YENEEA. CDR3 region: CASSLDGLDEQYF.

This chain connects TRBV30 to TRBJ2-5; TCRdb outputs TRBD1, but without DNA this stays unchecked. CDR1 GTSNPN and CDR2 SVGIG come from the germline V gene (reference sequence). This CDR3 is 15 amino acids long. The CDR3 here is CAWSEGQGDGETQYF. Using reference TRBV30 and TRBJ2-5 for the parts outside the CDR3, the full variable domain is SQTIHQWPATLVQPVGSPLSLECTVEGTSNPNLYWYRQAAGRGLQLLFYSVGIGQISSEVPQNLSASRPQDRQFILSSKKLLLSDSGFYLCAWSEGQGDGETQYFGPGTRLLVL.

The chain has TRBV5-1 and TRBJ2-5; with no DNA, the TCRdb D assignment of TRBD2 cannot be verified. The CDR3 is 15 residues long. In germline, CDR1 is SGHRS, CDR2 YFSETQ. This CDR3 reads CASVASGTRGETQYF. Full variable domain (remainder filled in from reference TRBV5-1 and TRBJ2-5): KAGVTQTPRYLIKTRGQQVTLSCSPISGHRSVSWYQQTPGQGLQFLFEYFSETQRNKGNFPGRFSGRQFSNSRSEMNVSTLELGDSALYLCASVASGTRGETQYFGPGTRLLVL.

The chain employs TRBV5-1 and TRBJ2-3; TCRdb picks TRBD2, but there is no DNA to check that call. In germline, CDR1 is SGHRS, CDR2 YFSETQ. The CDR3 covers 16 residues. CDR3 region: CASSIRTSGPSDTQYF. The entire variable domain, with the rest obtained from reference TRBV5-1 and TRBJ2-3, is as follows: KAGVTQTPRYLIKTRGQQVTLSCSPISGHRSVSWYQQTPGQGLQFLFEYFSETQRNKGNFPGRFSGRQFSNSRSEMNVSTLELGDSALYLCASSIRTSGPSDTQYFGPGTRLTVL.

The genes are TRBV6-1 and TRBJ2-7. Germline CDR1 reads MNHNS; CDR2 reads SASEGT. There are 15 residues in the CDR3. CDR3 loop: CASRNRLFSSYEQYF.

The chain uses TRBV7-3 and TRBJ2-1; with no DNA, the TCRdb D assignment of TRBD1 cannot be verified. Germline CDR1 and CDR2: SGHTA and FQGTGA. The CDR3 runs 15 residues. The chain's CDR3 is CASSLFRENYNEQFF.

The rearrangement links TRBV5-1 to TRBJ1-2; TCRdb lists TRBD1, though no DNA is available to test this call. CDR1 is SGHRS and CDR2 is YFSETQ in the germline V gene. This CDR3 region has 15 residues. The CDR3 reads CASGTGGASIYGYTF.

The chain recombines TRBV12-3 or TRBV12-4 with TRBJ2-7; TCRdb indicates TRBD1, and absent DNA this call remains unverified. The CDR3 spans 14 residues. CDR3 protein: CASSRPGQSYEQNF.

V usage is TRBV15 and J usage is TRBJ2-1; the TCRdb call, TRBD2, lacks DNA for checking. The germline V gene has CDR1 LNHNV and CDR2 YYDKDF (reference sequence). The length of the CDR3 is 14 residues. CDR3 in amino acids: CATSRDRAPREQFF. Complete variable domain (other parts from reference TRBV15 and TRBJ2-1): DAMVIQNPRYQVTQFGKPVTLSCSQTLNHNVMYWYQQKSSQAPKLLFHYYDKDFNNEADTPDNFQSRRPNTSFCFLDIRSPGLGDTAMYLCATSRDRAPREQFFGPGTRLTVL.

The V gene is TRBV4-2, the J gene TRBJ1-2; without DNA, the TCRdb call of TRBD1 cannot be checked. CDR3 length equals 15 residues. The germline gives CDR1 LGHNA, CDR2 YNFKEQ. The CDR3 reads CASSQDPGEWGGYTF.

The chain has TRBV5-1 and TRBJ2-7; TCRdb designates TRBD2, a call that cannot be tested without DNA. CDR1 is SGHRS, CDR2 YFSETQ, per germline. This CDR3 has 15 amino acids. CDR3 protein: CASSSTGTSGDTQYF.

The V and J genes are TRBV9 and TRBJ1-5; the TCRdb D gene call, TRBD1, has no DNA to confirm it. Germline V lookup: CDR1 SGDLS, CDR2 YYNGEE. The length of the CDR3 is 15 residues. The CDR3 spells CASSAGDRADQPQHF.

V usage is TRBV29-1 and J usage is TRBJ2-2; TCRdb designates TRBD1, a call that cannot be tested without DNA. The CDR3 has 18 residues. Germline CDR1 and CDR2: SQVTM and ANQGSEA. CDR3 amino acids: CSVDLISPQTGLDGELFF.

This chain joins TRBV12-3 or TRBV12-4 and TRBJ2-3; TCRdb outputs TRBD1, but without DNA this stays unchecked. CDR3 length: 14 residues. This CDR3 is CASSRDRSTDTQYF.

The chain uses TRBV29-1 and TRBJ2-1. This CDR3 has 14 residues. Germline V gene sequence: CDR1 SQVTM, CDR2 ANQGSEA. CDR3 amino acids: CSVDAGGSYNEQFF.

The chain joins TRBV12-3 or TRBV12-4 to TRBJ2-7; absent DNA, TCRdb's TRBD1 call cannot be checked. The CDR3 covers 16 residues. CDR3 protein: CASSPQVDSVTYEQYF.

The genes are TRBV6-5 and TRBJ2-3; TCRdb reports TRBD1, a call that lacks DNA to check it against. In germline, CDR1 is MNHEY, CDR2 SVGAGI. This CDR3 comprises 16 residues. This CDR3 is CASSYWTGIGTDTQYF.

V usage is TRBV24-1 and J usage is TRBJ2-3; TCRdb reports TRBD1, a call that lacks DNA to check it against. Germline V gene sequence: CDR1 KGHDR, CDR2 SFDVKD. The CDR3 length is 16 residues. CDR3 sequence reads: CATSDLLGGGADTQYF.

V and J are TRBV6-6 and TRBJ1-1; TCRdb indicates TRBD1, and absent DNA this call remains unverified. CDR3 length: 14 residues. CDR1 is MNHNY and CDR2 is SVGAGI in the germline V gene (reference sequence). The CDR3 here is CASRQQGAETEAFF.

The chain links TRBV5-1 to TRBJ2-7. This CDR3 spans 13 amino acids. CDR1 SGHRS and CDR2 YFSETQ come from the germline V gene. CDR3 sequence: CASSLATNYEQYF.

The chain is built from TRBV12-3 or TRBV12-4 and TRBJ2-7; TCRdb selects TRBD1, and the lack of DNA leaves this call unchecked. The CDR3 has 16 residues. CDR3 in amino acids: CASSPGRTGETYEQYF.

The chain is built from TRBV4-3 and TRBJ1-6; lacking DNA, the TRBD1 call made by TCRdb goes unchecked. Germline CDR1 is LGHNA and CDR2 is YSLEER. This CDR3 has 15 residues. This CDR3 is CASSQDPGGNSPLHF.

V and J are TRBV2 and TRBJ2-7; there is no DNA to check the TCRdb D call of TRBD1. Germline V gene sequence: CDR1 SNHLY, CDR2 FYNNEI. CDR3 length equals 12 residues. CDR3: CAVRGVSYEQYF.

This chain joins TRBV20-1 and TRBJ1-2; the D call of TRBD1 rests on TCRdb alone, since no DNA is present to check it. Germline V gives CDR1 DFQATT, CDR2 SNEGSKA (reference sequence). The CDR3 totals 16 residues. The chain's CDR3 is CSARVSRGLESYGYTF.

The rearrangement joins TRBV11-2 to TRBJ2-7; TCRdb names TRBD1, which stays unverified in the absence of DNA. Looked up from germline, CDR1 is SGHAT and CDR2 is FQNNGV. CDR3 length: 17 residues. CDR3 protein: CASSRTRTETILYEQYF.

This chain links TRBV4-1 with TRBJ2-7. This CDR3 region has 14 residues. CDR1 is MGHRA and CDR2 is YSYEKL in the germline V gene. CDR3 in amino acids: CASSLQTSSYEQYF.

This chain links TRBV20-1 with TRBJ2-1; TCRdb proposes TRBD2, but this gene call is untestable without DNA. This CDR3 region has 19 residues. Germline lookup yields CDR1 DFQATT and CDR2 SNEGSKA (reference sequence). The CDR3 reads CSARDRVAGGQISYNEQFF.

The chain has TRBV12-3 or TRBV12-4 and TRBJ2-3; TCRdb selects TRBD1, and the lack of DNA leaves this call unchecked. This CDR3 region has 14 residues. CDR3 region: CASNRAGDTDTQYF.

The CDR3 is CASSYPAGGSYEQYF. The rearrangement joins TRBV5-4 to TRBJ2-7; TCRdb outputs TRBD2, but without DNA this stays unchecked. Per germline, CDR1 SGHNT and CDR2 YYREEE (reference sequence). This CDR3 spans 15 amino acids.

V gene TRBV12-3 or TRBV12-4 combines with J gene TRBJ2-1; without DNA, the TCRdb call of TRBD2 cannot be checked. This CDR3 contains 15 residues. CDR3: CASSQSRALKNEQFF.